The next 17 T cell receptor beta chains were all read from a single sample in a study of T cell clonotyping in hematopoietic cell transplantation. Assay used: immunoSEQ multiplex PCR; TCRdb lists only in-frame clones, some missing. The table shows fewer than 25,000 clones, with roughly 80% occurring only once. The sequencing sample was made of peripheral blood mononuclear cells. These receptors originate from a man aged 55 to 70 in good health. Some clones in this sample may be carry-over from other donors' samples.

The rearrangement joins TRBV6-1 to TRBJ1-1; D is uncertain. The CDR3 is 11 amino acids. The germline V gene encodes CDR1 MNHNS and CDR2 SASEGT. The ends were cut back, 7 bases at V and 0 bases at J, with 3 bases in the middle. CDR3: CASKVNTEAFF. Written as DNA, the CDR3 is TGTGCCAGCAAGGTGAACACTGAAGCTTTCTTT.

The chain carries TRBV30 and TRBJ2-1; no firm D call. Trimming took off 3 bases at V and 9 bases at J, with 12 bases between the two ends. The CDR3 loop spans 12 amino acids. The germline CDR1 and CDR2 sequences are GTSNPN and SVGIG (reference sequence). CDR3 bases: TGTGCCTGGAGGATAGACTCGAGTGAGCAGTTCTTC. Translating it yields CAWRIDSSEQFF.

The chain links TRBV14 to TRBJ2-5; 8 nucleotides align to TRBD2. The germline CDR1 and CDR2 sequences are SGHDN and FVKESK. After removal of 4 bases from V and 4 bases from J, the junction contained 2 bases not matched to a gene. This CDR3 is built from 13 residues. The CDR3 bases are TGTGCCAGCAGCCCAGCGGGGGCAGAGACCCAGTACTTC. Translating it yields CASSPAGAETQYF.

This sequence joins TRBV30 and TRBJ1-2; D gene uncertain. Trimming removed 0 bases at V and 4 bases at J, with 15 bases between. CDR3 length equals 15 residues. Germline assignment: CDR1 GTSNPN and CDR2 SVGIG (reference sequence). The CDR3 region has the DNA TGTGCCTGGAGTGTACCCCCGGTTTTTAGCTATGGCTACACCTTC. Encoded protein: CAWSVPPVFSYGYTF. Full variable domain (outside the CDR3, taken from reference TRBV30 and TRBJ1-2): SQTIHQWPATLVQPVGSPLSLECTVEGTSNPNLYWYRQAAGRGLQLLFYSVGIGQISSEVPQNLSASRPQDRQFILSSKKLLLSDSGFYLCAWSVPPVFSYGYTFGSGTRLTVV.

J is TRBJ2-5 and V is TRBV7-2, with 7 bases fitting TRBD1. Germline assignment: CDR1 SGHTA and CDR2 FQGNSA. The CDR3 consists of 13 residues. The V gene end was trimmed by 2 bases and the J gene end by 5 bases; junction bases not matched to a gene: 2. CDR3 protein: CASSLSGGETQYF. The CDR3, as DNA: TGTGCCAGCAGCTTATCAGGGGGTGAGACCCAGTACTTC.

The V call is TRBV19, the J call TRBJ2-7; D is uncertain. Trimming removed 7 bases at V and 1 base at J, with 14 bases between. Germline V CDR1 and CDR2: LNHDA, SQIVND (reference sequence). This CDR3 has 14 residues. The CDR3 DNA reads TGTGCCAGTACCCCACGTTCCTCATCCTACGAGCAGTACTTC. It yields the protein CASTPRSSSYEQYF.

The rearrangement uses TRBV27 and TRBJ2-2, with 7 nucleotides matching TRBD1. Germline CDR1 MNHEY, CDR2 SMNVEV (reference sequence). Trimming at V came to 5 bases and at J to 4 bases, leaving 13 bases not matched to a gene. CDR3 length: 17 amino acids. The CDR3 DNA is TGTGCCAGCAGTCCCACCCCCGACAGGGAGATCACCGGGGAGCTGTTTTTT. Amino acids: CASSPTPDREITGELFF.

This rearrangement joins TRBV19 to TRBJ2-7; possible D gene TRBD2, 5 bases. V lost 4 bases, J lost 7 bases, and 11 bases lay in between. CDR1 and CDR2 from the germline V gene are LNHDA and SQIVND (reference sequence). The CDR3 totals 12 residues. CDR3 protein: CASSRGGGEQYF. In DNA, the CDR3 is TGTGCCAGTAGTAGGGGTGGAGGTGAGCAGTACTTC.

This clone was picked up a small number of times. The chain joins TRBV19 to TRBJ1-5, with D maybe TRBD1 (5 bases). Germline CDR1 LNHDA, CDR2 SQIVND (reference sequence). The V and J ends lost 3 bases and 2 bases respectively, with 14 bases between them. The CDR3 loop spans 16 amino acids. CDR3 sequence (DNA): TGTGCCAGTAGTATCAATAGTCAGGGAGGCAATCAGCCCCAGCATTTT. It codes for CASSINSQGGNQPQHF.

The chain joins TRBV6-6 to TRBJ1-2; 8 bases are shared with TRBD1. This CDR3 has 14 amino acids. V lost 2 bases and J lost 8; bases outside the gene matches: 7. Germline CDR1 MNHNY, CDR2 SVGAGI (reference sequence). The CDR3 sequence is CASSYPDRGEGYTF. DNA of the CDR3: TGTGCCAGCAGTTACCCCGACAGGGGAGAGGGCTACACCTTC.

The V and J genes are TRBV9 and TRBJ2-5; D possibly corresponds to TRBD1 (6 bases). Per the germline V gene, CDR1 is SGDLS and CDR2 is YYNGEE. The CDR3 has 14 amino acids. V lost 3 bases and J 0 bases, leaving 9 bases between the germline ends. The CDR3 nucleotides are TGTGCCAGCAGCGAGTACAGGGACCAAGAGACCCAGTACTTC. Translation: CASSEYRDQETQYF.

V and J are TRBV19 and TRBJ1-5, with D maybe TRBD1 (6 bases). This CDR3 contains 14 residues. The V gene lost 7 bases and the J gene lost 1 base, with 11 bases spanning the gap. The germline V gene has CDR1 LNHDA and CDR2 SQIVND (reference sequence). The CDR3 nucleotides are TGTGCCAGTAAGGCAAGGGGGAGCAATCAGCCCCAGCATTTT. Translated, it gives CASKARGSNQPQHF.

The chain uses TRBV4-3 and TRBJ2-7; D is unresolved. Between the trimmed V and J ends, which lost 1 base and 6 bases, there was a span of 4 bases. CDR3 size: 11 residues. The V gene's germline CDR1 is LGHNA and CDR2 YSLEER. CDR3 bases: TGCGCCAGCAGCCAAGGCCGCGAGCAGTACTTC. It translates to CASSQGREQYF.

V is TRBV9 and J is TRBJ2-5, with D hard to call. The germline V gene has CDR1 SGDLS and CDR2 YYNGEE. Trimming shortened V by 1 base and J by 3 bases, and 10 bases separated the two germline ends. The CDR3 length is 14 residues. For the CDR3, the DNA is TGTGCCAGCAGCGTATCCGGGTCTGAAGAGACCCAGTACTTC. Its translation: CASSVSGSEETQYF.

The chain couples TRBV6-6 to TRBJ2-5, with 14 bases matching TRBD2. The CDR3 is 16 amino acids. In germline, CDR1 is MNHNY, CDR2 SVGAGI (reference sequence). V shed 5 bases, J shed 2 bases, and the junction held 4 bases outside the gene matches. The CDR3 protein is CASSRLAGGLQETQYF. CDR3 DNA sequence: TGTGCCAGCAGTAGACTAGCGGGGGGGCTGCAAGAGACCCAGTACTTC.

This chain links TRBV14 with TRBJ2-7, with D hard to call. Trimming took 6 bases from V and 4 from J, leaving 16 bases between them. Germline V gives CDR1 SGHDN, CDR2 FVKESK. This CDR3 spans 14 amino acids. CDR3 sequence reads: CASSRRRTVYEQYF. The CDR3, as DNA: TGTGCCAGCAGTCGCCGACGGACGGTTTACGAGCAGTACTTC.

This clone was seen only a few times. This sequence joins TRBV2 and TRBJ1-6; tentatively, D is TRBD1 (6 bases). The V and J ends lost 6 bases and 6 bases respectively, with 12 bases between them. Germline V gene lookup returns CDR1 SNHLY and CDR2 FYNNEI. The CDR3 is 14 residues long. CDR3 amino acids: CASRSTGSNSPLHF. The CDR3 bases are TGTGCCAGCAGGTCCACAGGGAGTAATTCACCCCTCCACTTT. Full variable domain (missing parts from reference TRBV2 and TRBJ1-6): EPEVTQTPSHQVTQMGQEVILRCVPISNHLYFYWYRQILGQKVEFLVSFYNNEISEKSEIFDDQFSVERPDGSNFTLKIRSTKLEDSAMYFCASRSTGSNSPLHFGNGTRLTVT.